This TCR beta chain emerged from a study of shared clonotypes between healthy human individuals. Cells designated naive CD8 were CD45RO-negative and were positively selected for CCR7, with terminally differentiated effector memory CD45RA+ cells excluded. Method: immunoSEQ multiplex PCR; TCRdb's copy keeps in-frame clones and lacks some. The repertoire includes millions of clones, just over 90% of them detected once, and under 2% sits in the top ten. Looked up from germline, CDR1 is MNHEY and CDR2 is SMNVEV (reference sequence). V dropped 0 bases and J dropped 0 bases, with 12 bases sitting between them. The CDR3 is 16 amino acids.

The V and J genes are TRBV27 and TRBJ2-7, with a weak D call TRBD1 (5 bases). This TCR came from a young man in good health. Some clones in this sample may be carry-over from other donors' samples. The sample was naive CD8+ T cells from PBMCs. CDR3 region: CASSLSAGLVSYEQYF. The CDR3 DNA reads TGTGCCAGCAGTTTATCGGCAGGGTTGGTCTCCTACGAGCAGTACTTC.